This TCR beta chain came from a study of cytomegalovirus exposure and HLA in healthy donors. The study, taken as a whole, reports: In vitro work confirmed that a few CMV-associated chains recognize CMV antigens.

Germline V lookup: CDR1 PRHDT, CDR2 FYEKMQ (reference sequence). With 5 bases removed from V and 6 bases from J, the gap between germline ends came to 8 bases. The CDR3 sequence is 13 residues long. Concerning this clone itself: Its antigen remains unknown.

The PCR employed 60 Vbeta primers together with 13 Jbeta primers. The repertoire was sequenced with immunoSEQ multiplex PCR; TCRdb's copy has only in-frame clones and lacks some. The sample shows hundreds of thousands of clones, about 90% of them seen only once. The receptor comes from a woman under 30 in good health and CMV-seronegative. The rearrangement joins TRBV13 to TRBJ1-6; possible D gene TRBD1, 5 bases. The sequenced material came from PBMCs. This CDR3 is CASSRDSNSPLHF. Here the CDR3 DNA reads TGTGCCAGCAGCCGGGACTCTAATTCACCCCTCCACTTT.